The 11 T cell receptor beta chains given below trace back to one sample, sequenced in a study of blood T cells in healthy people across ages. Alongside a J-beta primer mix, a sample-barcoded 5' primer served in a second PCR lasting roughly 7 to 12 cycles. Each CDR3 protein gets one entry after TCRdb re-called the 5' RACE reads with MiXCR. The sample yields about 930,000 distinct CDR3 sequences, around 29% seen once. The same sample was also studied in work on T cells of mothers and their children.

Material: blood. The receptors originated from a woman in her forties in good health.

The J gene is TRBJ2-7, the V gene TRBV2; D is uncertain. Germline CDR1 and CDR2: SNHLY and FYNNEI. V lost 5 bases, J lost 0 bases, and 11 bases lay in between. The CDR3 covers 14 residues. CDR3 bases: TGTGCCAGCAGTCCCCAGGAAAGCTCCTACGAGCAGTACTTC. It yields the protein CASSPQESSYEQYF.

This clonotype has a handful of counts. J is TRBJ1-5 and V is TRBV11-1; TRBD1 might be the D (5 bases). Germline lookup yields CDR1 SGHAT and CDR2 FQDESV (reference sequence). The V end was cut by 4 bases, the J end by 5 bases, with 15 bases between. The CDR3 is 15 residues long. The chain's CDR3 is CASSSTGIPYQPQHF. The DNA of the CDR3 is TGTGCCAGCAGCTCAACAGGTATCCCTTATCAGCCCCAGCATTTT.

In this sample, this clonotype turned up a few times. CDR3 coding DNA: TGCAGTGCTCGGGGGGGGAACTACAATGAGCAGTTCTTC. Its translation: CSARGGNYNEQFF. This chain uses TRBV20-1 with TRBJ2-1; 8 positions agree with TRBD2. CDR1 is DFQATT, CDR2 SNEGSKA, per germline (reference sequence). This CDR3 spans 13 amino acids. Trimming cost V 5 bases and J 3 bases; bases outside gene matches: 3.

This clonotype came up many times. V and J are TRBV20-1 and TRBJ2-1; TRBD2 matches at 13 bases. The ends lost 6 bases at V and 6 bases at J; junction bases unmatched: 5. This CDR3 comprises 14 residues. Germline V lookup: CDR1 DFQATT, CDR2 SNEGSKA (reference sequence). The CDR3 nucleotides read TGCAGTGCGTCGGGACTAGCGGGGTCCAATGAGCAGTTCTTC. It specifies CSASGLAGSNEQFF.

This clonotype was picked up a small number of times. The genes are TRBV28 and TRBJ2-1, with 14 bases fitting TRBD2. CDR3 length: 16 residues. Trimming removed 4 bases from V and 6 bases from J; junction bases left unmatched: 5. The germline V gene encodes CDR1 MDHEN and CDR2 SYDVKM. The DNA for the CDR3 is TGTGCCAGCAGTTCCCCCGGGACTAGCGGGAGCAATGAGCAGTTCTTC. Translating gives CASSSPGTSGSNEQFF.

This clonotype was picked up many times. CDR3: CSASREWGEQYF. The CDR3 DNA reads TGCAGTGCAAGTCGGGAATGGGGCGAGCAGTACTTC. The rearrangement links TRBV20-1 to TRBJ2-7; D possibly corresponds to TRBD2 (5 bases). V was pared by 6 bases and J by 6 bases, with 15 bases between. This CDR3 is built from 12 residues. In germline, CDR1 is DFQATT, CDR2 SNEGSKA (reference sequence).

The sample holds many counts of this clonotype. The chain combines TRBV6-5 with TRBJ2-7; possibly TRBD2 for D (6 bases). This CDR3 is 14 amino acids long. Germline-derived CDR1 and CDR2 are MNHEY and SVGAGI. V gave up 8 bases and J gave up 0 bases, with 14 bases separating them. The DNA of the CDR3 is TGTGCCAGCCGTCGAGTGGAGGGCTCCTACGAGCAGTACTTC. Protein sequence: CASRRVEGSYEQYF.

Many counts were recorded for this clonotype. The V and J genes are TRBV7-9 and TRBJ1-5; D is unresolved. V was pared by 1 base and J by 0 bases, with 10 bases between. In germline, CDR1 is SEHNR, CDR2 FQNEAQ (reference sequence). CDR3 length: 16 amino acids. DNA of the CDR3: TGTGCCAGCAGCTTAGGAGGTTCTTATAGCAATCAGCCCCAGCATTTT. The encoded protein is CASSLGGSYSNQPQHF.

On this clonotype itself: A read error may be the cause here, since a much bigger clone is one base away. The chain joins TRBV29-1 to TRBJ2-5; D unclear. The CDR3 sequence is 14 residues long. Germline CDR1 and CDR2: SQVTM and ANQGSEA. V was trimmed by 0 bases and J by 4 bases, leaving 12 bases between them. The CDR3 protein is CSVEEEAYRETQYF. The CDR3 coding sequence is TGCAGCGTTGAAGAGGAAGCTTACCGAGAGACCCAGTACTTC.

This clonotype was picked up many times. This chain joins TRBV28 and TRBJ1-2; TRBD1 agrees at 7 bases. V was clipped by 4 bases and J by 8 bases; unmatched bases: 4. The CDR3 is 12 residues long. Germline assignment: CDR1 MDHEN and CDR2 SYDVKM. CDR3 sequence (DNA): TGTGCCAGCAGTTCGACAGGGAAAGGCTACACCTTC. Its protein is CASSSTGKGYTF.

The CDR3 region has the DNA TGTGCCTCGACTTCCGCCGGGAATCAGCCCCAGCATTTT. Its protein product is CASTSAGNQPQHF. V and J are TRBV7-8 and TRBJ1-5; D is unclear. V was pared by 11 bases and J by 4 bases, with 15 bases between. The CDR3 is 13 residues long. Germline V gene sequence: CDR1 SGHVS, CDR2 FQNEAQ.